This T cell receptor (beta chain) was identified during a study of Siglec-9 on CD8 T cells in melanoma (dated by TCRdb to the late 2010s). As for the study more broadly: Siglec-9 expression on CD8+ T cells and the role of Siglec-9 in regulating T cells in the melanoma tumor microenvironment were investigated in the study. Study-wide findings and limitations: Siglec-9 was reported to mark and regulate an effector memory CD8+ T-cell subset that appeared to accumulate within melanoma tumors.

The method was the immunoSEQ multiplex PCR assay. What TCRdb holds here is the immuneACCESS table cut down to in-frame rearrangements. Part of the clones is not present; checked against another copy, under half of the missing clones reflect an unresolved V gene, and the others are unexplained. The sample data list 36,000 or so clones, and 80% to 85% of these were observed just once. The top ten constitute more than 1.5% of the sample. As regards this clone: This receptor's antigen is unknown. No clone much larger than this one lies a single base away; base qualities are absent.

Taken from the germline V gene, the CDR1 and CDR2 loops are SGHAT and FQNNGV. The CDR3 runs 16 amino acids, cysteine and phenylalanine included. Just the 48-base CDR3 DNA is kept, in frame starting at base 1. V lost 5 bases and J lost 0 bases; the stretch between them is 16 bases long. The rearranged chain carries TRBV11-2 and TRBJ1-1; too little of a D gene remains to name it. The clonotype comes from a human donor in good health. Sequencing was performed on Siglec-9- CD8+ T cells sorted from blood. The cell subset or site label for this specimen denotes: CD8 T cells lacking Siglec-9. The CDR3 has the sequence CASSPPGWELNTEAFF. The sequence in DNA is TGTGCCAGCAGCCCCCCCGGGTGGGAGCTGAACACTGAAGCTTTCTTT.